Each of the 30 T cell receptor beta chains below was sequenced from the same sample in a study of blood T cell repertoires in COVID-19. Repertoires were generated with immunoSEQ multiplex PCR, while TCRdb's copy carries only in-frame clones and drops some. This sample carries roughly 260,000 clones, approximately 82% of them seen once, and the ten largest clones take 4.9%. Sequencing used peripheral blood. These receptors came from a woman older than 75 with active or convalescent COVID-19.

The V call is TRBV29-1, the J call TRBJ1-2; 7 bases map to TRBD1. With 4 bases clipped from V and 8 bases from J, the junction kept 4 bases outside the gene matches. Germline V gene sequence: CDR1 SQVTM, CDR2 ANQGSEA. This CDR3 region has 11 residues. CDR3 sequence (DNA): TGCAGCGTTGTTGACAGGGTCGGCTACACCTTC. Protein sequence: CSVVDRVGYTF.

J is TRBJ2-7 and V is TRBV18; TRBD2 might be the D (5 bases). This CDR3 has 12 amino acids. Germline loops: CDR1 KGHSH, CDR2 LQKENI. V was trimmed by 4 bases and J by 12 bases, leaving 16 bases between them. CDR3 bases: TGTGCCAGCTCACGGACTGGAGATTTACGGTACTTC. As protein: CASSRTGDLRYF.

As regards this clone: Other DNA variants within this sample encode the same CDR3. This chain joins TRBV5-1 and TRBJ1-2; D uncertain. Trimming took 0 bases from V and 7 from J, leaving 10 bases between them. Germline CDR1 and CDR2: SGHRS and YFSETQ. CDR3 length: 13 residues. The CDR3, as DNA: TGCGCCAGCAGCTTGGAGTCGGGGAGTGGCTACACCTTC. Encoded protein: CASSLESGSGYTF.

The table lists this clone with a few counts. The chain joins TRBV28 to TRBJ1-2, with no clear D. The CDR3 covers 13 residues. Germline CDR1 is MDHEN and CDR2 is SYDVKM. V lost 8 bases and J 0 bases, leaving 10 bases between the germline ends. CDR3 loop: CASAPSANYGYTF. DNA of the CDR3: TGTGCCAGCGCCCCTTCAGCTAACTATGGCTACACCTTC.

This clone has a single count. V and J are TRBV28 and TRBJ1-4; perhaps TRBD1 as D (5 bases). The CDR3 totals 12 residues. Germline lookup yields CDR1 MDHEN and CDR2 SYDVKM. The V end lost 6 bases, the J end lost 5 bases, and 7 bases lay between the germline ends. CDR3 nucleotides: TGTGCCAGCAGATCAGGGAATGAAAAACTGTTTTTT. Its translation is CASRSGNEKLFF.

The rearrangement uses TRBV3-1 (or the pseudogene TRBV3-2) and TRBJ2-1; 10 nucleotides agree with TRBD2. Germline CDR1 reads LGHDT; CDR2 reads YNNKEL (reference sequence). V lost 4 bases and J lost 0; bases outside the gene matches: 3. This CDR3 has 16 residues. The DNA for the CDR3 is TGTGCCAGCAGCCGGACTAGCGGAACCTCCTACAATGAGCAGTTCTTC. The encoded protein is CASSRTSGTSYNEQFF.

The chain has TRBV7-9 and TRBJ1-3; 11 nucleotides align to TRBD1. Per germline, CDR1 SEHNR and CDR2 FQNEAQ (reference sequence). This CDR3 region has 17 residues. Unmatched junction bases numbered 3, after V lost 2 bases and J lost 0 bases. This CDR3 reads CASSLNGQGASGNTIYF. CDR3 DNA sequence: TGTGCCAGCAGCTTAAACGGACAGGGGGCCTCTGGAAACACCATATATTTT.

The rearrangement uses TRBV18 and TRBJ2-7; weak D call: TRBD1 (6 bases). CDR1 and CDR2 (germline): KGHSH, LQKENI. Trimming removed 3 bases at V and 0 bases at J, with 9 bases between. The CDR3 spans 14 residues. The CDR3 loop is CASSPDRNSYEQYF. CDR3 in DNA: TGTGCCAGCTCACCGGACAGAAACTCCTACGAGCAGTACTTC.

The rearrangement joins TRBV24-1 to TRBJ1-2; TRBD1 agrees at 7 bases. V shed 4 bases and J 3 bases; nucleotides not matched to a gene: 7. Germline V gene sequence: CDR1 KGHDR, CDR2 SFDVKD. The CDR3 is 15 amino acids. The CDR3 coding sequence is TGTGCCACCAGTGACCCAACCGGGACAGACTATGGCTACACCTTC. Protein product: CATSDPTGTDYGYTF.

The V call is TRBV3-1 (or the pseudogene TRBV3-2), the J call TRBJ2-1, with TRBD2 matching 9 bases. This CDR3 spans 15 amino acids. With V trimmed by 4 bases and J by 9 bases, 10 bases remained unmatched. Per germline, CDR1 LGHDT and CDR2 YNNKEL (reference sequence). CDR3 sequence: CASSPSGTDRLEQFF. The DNA for the CDR3 is TGTGCCAGCAGCCCTAGCGGGACCGACCGACTTGAGCAGTTCTTC.

This sequence joins TRBV3-1 (or the pseudogene TRBV3-2) and TRBJ1-5; no clear D. CDR1 LGHDT and CDR2 YNNKEL come from the germline V gene (reference sequence). The CDR3 is 15 residues long. Trimming left V 4 bases short and J 5 bases short, with 15 bases between. The CDR3 sequence is CASSPSGPPHQPQHF. Written as DNA, the CDR3 is TGTGCCAGCAGCCCCTCCGGTCCCCCTCATCAGCCCCAGCATTTT.

V usage is TRBV4-2 and J usage is TRBJ1-3; unclear D gene. The CDR3 has 16 residues. Trimming cost V 1 base and J 0 bases, with 10 bases left between them. Germline values: CDR1 LGHNA, CDR2 YNFKEQ. CDR3 in amino acids: CASSQVVQPSGNTIYF. The CDR3 nucleotides read TGTGCCAGCAGCCAAGTAGTACAGCCCTCTGGAAACACCATATATTTT.

In nucleotides, the CDR3 is TGTGCCAGCAGCCCCGGAGCGAGAGGAAATTCACCCCTCCACTTT. It specifies CASSPGARGNSPLHF. The V call is TRBV5-6, the J call TRBJ1-6; the D is unclear. The CDR3 length is 15 residues. Germline V gives CDR1 SGHDT, CDR2 YYEEEE. V was cut by 4 bases and J by 7 bases, with 15 bases left in between.

This clone came up once. The rearrangement joins TRBV9 to TRBJ2-7; perhaps TRBD1 as D (6 bases). From germline, CDR1 is SGDLS and CDR2 YYNGEE. Trimming took off 0 bases at V and 1 base at J, with 17 bases between the two ends. The CDR3 sequence is 17 residues long. CDR3 protein: CASSVGFGGGYSYEQYF. In DNA, the CDR3 is TGTGCCAGCAGCGTAGGTTTTGGGGGCGGCTATTCCTACGAGCAGTACTTC.

This clone was counted between two and nine times. This chain links TRBV5-8 with TRBJ2-7; possible D gene TRBD1, 5 bases. V was pared by 3 bases and J by 1 base, with 14 bases between. In germline, CDR1 is SGHTS, CDR2 YDEGEE. This CDR3 has 15 residues. CDR3 DNA: TGTGCCAGCAGCTACAAATGGACACCATCCTACGAGCAGTACTTC. This codes for CASSYKWTPSYEQYF.

The chain carries TRBV5-1 and TRBJ1-1, with D tentatively TRBD1 (5 bases). With 3 bases removed from V and 4 bases from J, the gap between germline ends came to 10 bases. Germline CDR1 reads SGHRS; CDR2 reads YFSETQ. This CDR3 contains 13 residues. CDR3 bases: TGCGCCAGCAGCTCTGGGGGGAGCACTGAAGCTTTCTTT. Translated: CASSSGGSTEAFF.

The CDR3 spells CASSSGTRGSPLHF. The DNA for the CDR3 is TGTGCCAGCAGCTCCGGGACAAGGGGTTCACCCCTCCACTTT. The V and J genes are TRBV5-4 and TRBJ1-6; D possibly corresponds to TRBD1 (6 bases). The CDR3 runs 14 residues. Trimming left V 3 bases short and J 9 bases short, with 13 bases between. Germline V gives CDR1 SGHNT, CDR2 YYREEE (reference sequence).

J is TRBJ2-2 and V is TRBV7-6, with TRBD2 identical over 16 bases. Germline V gene sequence: CDR1 SGHVS, CDR2 FNYEAQ. The ends lost 3 bases at V and 4 bases at J; junction bases unmatched: 5. The CDR3 contains 18 residues. The CDR3 reads CASSLGLAGGRGTGELFF. CDR3 DNA: TGTGCCAGCAGCTTGGGACTAGCGGGGGGGCGAGGCACCGGGGAGCTGTTTTTT.

The chain carries TRBV6-2 or TRBV6-3 and TRBJ2-4; 8 positions match TRBD1. In germline, CDR1 is MNHEY, CDR2 SVGEGT. Trimming removed 4 bases from V and 1 base from J; junction bases left unmatched: 15. CDR3 size: 19 residues. The CDR3 loop reads CASSLLPPDRVVAKNIQYF. Here the CDR3 DNA reads TGTGCCAGCAGTTTACTGCCGCCGGACAGGGTAGTTGCCAAAAACATTCAGTACTTC.

The CDR3 DNA is TGTGCCAGCAGCGTAACAGGGGGCCCGTATAATTCACCCCTCCACTTT. Its protein product is CASSVTGGPYNSPLHF. This sequence joins TRBV9 and TRBJ1-6; 9 bases align to TRBD1. This CDR3 spans 16 amino acids. Trimming at V came to 1 base and at J to 4 bases, leaving 3 bases not matched to a gene. Germline V CDR1 and CDR2: SGDLS, YYNGEE.

This rearrangement joins TRBV14 to TRBJ2-1, with D perhaps TRBD1 (6 bases). Germline assignment: CDR1 SGHDN and CDR2 FVKESK. This CDR3 has 13 residues. Trimming cost V 4 bases and J 9 bases, with 13 bases left between them. The CDR3 protein is CASSRLQGGEQFF. The CDR3 nucleotides are TGTGCCAGCAGCCGATTACAGGGCGGTGAGCAGTTCTTC.

This sequence joins TRBV4-2 and TRBJ2-7; 7 nucleotides align to TRBD1. The CDR3 length is 15 residues. Looked up from germline, CDR1 is LGHNA and CDR2 is YNFKEQ. With 4 bases clipped from V and 6 bases from J, the junction kept 12 bases outside the gene matches. The CDR3 DNA reads TGTGCCAGCAGCCCAGGGGGTTACGGGTTCGGCGAGCAGTACTTC. Translating it yields CASSPGGYGFGEQYF.

This clone was counted once. J is TRBJ2-7 and V is TRBV7-2; D gene ambiguous. Germline V gene lookup returns CDR1 SGHTA and CDR2 FQGNSA. There are 16 residues in the CDR3. V was shortened by 1 base and J by 4 bases, with 17 bases between the two germline ends. In DNA, the CDR3 is TGTGCCAGCAGCTTAGACGGCATTGAGGCTTGGTACGAGCAGTACTTC. This encodes CASSLDGIEAWYEQYF.

The chain employs TRBV5-1 and TRBJ1-3; TRBD1 matches at 7 bases. Looked up from germline, CDR1 is SGHRS and CDR2 is YFSETQ. The CDR3 length is 15 residues. J gave up 1 base and V 4 bases, and 5 bases lay outside the gene matches. The CDR3 DNA is TGCGCCAGCAGCGCACTACAGGGGTCTGGAAACACCATATATTTT. As protein: CASSALQGSGNTIYF. Looking up the rest from reference TRBV5-1 and TRBJ1-3 gives the full variable domain: KAGVTQTPRYLIKTRGQQVTLSCSPISGHRSVSWYQQTPGQGLQFLFEYFSETQRNKGNFPGRFSGRQFSNSRSEMNVSTLELGDSALYLCASSALQGSGNTIYFGEGSWLTVV.

CDR3 protein: CASSMGVGARSYEQYF. The CDR3, as DNA: TGTGCCAGTAGTATGGGTGTGGGGGCGCGGAGCTACGAGCAGTACTTC. The chain recombines TRBV19 with TRBJ2-7, with D possibly being TRBD1 (6 bases). The germline V and J ends were trimmed by 3 bases and 3 bases, with 18 bases remaining between them. Germline CDR1 LNHDA, CDR2 SQIVND (reference sequence). This CDR3 spans 16 amino acids.

This rearrangement joins TRBV10-3 to TRBJ2-1; the D gene is possibly TRBD2 (5 bases). Trimming pared 2 bases from V and 3 bases from J, leaving 14 bases between. In germline, CDR1 is ENHRY, CDR2 SYGVKD. The CDR3 length is 16 residues. In DNA, the CDR3 is TGTGCCATCAGTGAGGTGGCTAGCCACAACTACAATGAGCAGTTCTTC. Encoded protein: CAISEVASHNYNEQFF.

This clone has only one observation. The chain has TRBV6-5 and TRBJ1-5; TRBD1 might be the D (5 bases). The V gene lost 6 bases and the J gene lost 3 bases, with 15 bases spanning the gap. Germline CDR1 is MNHEY and CDR2 is SVGAGI. The CDR3 has 15 residues. The CDR3 loop is CASSPSRAFNQPQHF. CDR3 coding DNA: TGTGCCAGCAGCCCCAGCAGGGCCTTCAATCAGCCCCAGCATTTT.

The V call is TRBV2, the J call TRBJ1-2; 8 bases are shared with TRBD1. Trimming took 6 bases from V and 8 from J; bases not matched to a gene: 8. CDR3 length equals 13 residues. In germline, CDR1 is SNHLY, CDR2 FYNNEI. The CDR3 loop reads CASSVDRGGGYTF. For the CDR3, the DNA is TGTGCCAGCAGCGTTGACAGGGGAGGCGGCTACACCTTC.

This chain uses TRBV29-1 with TRBJ2-6, with D unresolved. The germline CDR1 and CDR2 sequences are SQVTM and ANQGSEA. Trimming pared 0 bases from V and 19 bases from J, leaving 4 bases between. The length of the CDR3 is 8 residues. The CDR3 DNA follows: TGCAGCGTTGAAGATATAACTTTC. This translates into CSVEDITF.

CDR3: CASSPEGGYSNQPQHF. CDR3 DNA: TGTGCCAGCAGCCCCGAGGGCGGTTATAGCAATCAGCCCCAGCATTTT. This chain connects TRBV9 to TRBJ1-5; no definite D call. There are 16 residues in the CDR3. Germline-derived CDR1 and CDR2 are SGDLS and YYNGEE. Trimming pared 4 bases from V and 0 bases from J, leaving 14 bases between. The full variable domain, with the rest looked up from reference TRBV9 and TRBJ1-5, is DSGVTQTPKHLITATGQRVTLRCSPRSGDLSVYWYQQSLDQGLQFLIQYYNGEERAKGNILERFSAQQFPDLHSELNLSSLELGDSALYFCASSPEGGYSNQPQHFGDGTRLSIL.